The 27 T cell receptor beta chains below were found in one sample sequenced in a study of OX40 agonist ivuxolimab in advanced cancers. Libraries were constructed by the immunoSEQ multiplex PCR assay. TCRdb holds this immuneACCESS table with in-frame rearrangements only. Some clones are missing; in checked studies, unresolved V genes explain under half, and the rest has no known cause. The sample table shows around 72,000 clones, and about 84% are seen once. 8.2% of the sample comes from the top ten. The sample was CD4+ or CD8+ T cells sorted from blood, taken in a trial of the OX40 agonist ivuxolimab. All receptors derive from an adult with an advanced solid tumor such as melanoma, head and neck, liver or kidney cancer.

This chain uses TRBV2 with TRBJ2-2; 7 nucleotides align to TRBD2. The germline gives CDR1 SNHLY, CDR2 FYNNEI. Losses at the gene ends were 7 bases for V and 6 bases for J; bases not matched to a gene: 14. The CDR3 loop spans 16 amino acids. CDR3 region: CASTLAAAGGAGELFF. The CDR3 DNA reads TGTGCCAGCACCCTAGCGGCCGCCGGAGGGGCCGGGGAGCTGTTTTTT.

V gene TRBV7-3 combines with J gene TRBJ2-3; 8 bases match TRBD1. The CDR3 runs 14 residues. Germline CDR1 and CDR2: SGHTA and FQGTGA. With V trimmed by 6 bases and J by 6 bases, 8 bases remained unmatched. CDR3 residues: CASSKGDRSDTQYF. CDR3 sequence (DNA): TGTGCCAGCAGTAAAGGGGACAGGTCTGATACGCAGTATTTT.

This clone has a handful of counts. The gene calls are TRBV4-1 and TRBJ2-4, with 8 bases that match TRBD1. Germline trimming cut 1 base from V and 8 bases from J; bases unmatched to any gene: 7. Germline V gives CDR1 MGHRA, CDR2 YSYEKL. This CDR3 has 15 residues. The CDR3 protein is CASSQVDRDYDIQYF. Written as DNA, the CDR3 is TGCGCCAGCAGCCAAGTGGACAGGGATTATGACATTCAGTACTTC.

The chain employs TRBV9 and TRBJ2-1; D remains ambiguous. The CDR3 runs 14 residues. CDR1 and CDR2 (germline): SGDLS, YYNGEE. Trimming left V 4 bases short and J 8 bases short, with 16 bases between. The CDR3 nucleotides are TGTGCCAGCAGCCGTATGTCCCGGGTCGATGAGCAGTTCTTC. Its translation is CASSRMSRVDEQFF.

J is TRBJ2-7 and V is TRBV6-1, with 11 bases that match TRBD2. The CDR3 runs to 15 residues. V shed 6 bases and J 1 base; nucleotides not matched to a gene: 5. Per the germline V gene, CDR1 is MNHNS and CDR2 is SASEGT. This chain's CDR3 is CASRRTSGPSYEQYF. The CDR3 region has the DNA TGTGCCAGCAGAAGGACTAGCGGGCCTTCCTACGAGCAGTACTTC.

Concerning this clone: The junction differs from germline at one of its ends, possibly a read error. The DNA for the CDR3 is TGTGTCAGTAGTATGGACAGGGGGCCCTACAATGAGCAGTTCTTC. It translates to CVSSMDRGPYNEQFF. The rearrangement uses TRBV19 and TRBJ2-1, with TRBD1 identical over 11 bases. Germline V gene data show CDR1 as LNHDA and CDR2 as SQIVND (reference sequence). The CDR3 covers 15 residues.

The sample holds a few counts of this clone. The chain links TRBV29-1 to TRBJ2-2, with D perhaps matching TRBD1 or TRBD2 (5 bases each). V was pared by 3 bases and J by 4 bases, with 6 bases between. Looked up from germline, CDR1 is SQVTM and CDR2 is ANQGSEA. The CDR3 is 12 amino acids. CDR3 DNA sequence: TGCAGCGTTGATGGGGGCACCGGGGAGCTGTTTTTT. It codes for CSVDGGTGELFF.

CDR3 DNA: TGCGCCAGCAGCCTGGGGACAGGGTCCACAGATACGCAGTATTTT. Its translation is CASSLGTGSTDTQYF. The V and J genes are TRBV4-3 and TRBJ2-3, with 9 bases aligning to TRBD1. From germline, CDR1 is LGHNA and CDR2 YSLEER. The CDR3 runs 15 residues. V shed 4 bases, J shed 2 bases, and the junction held 4 bases outside the gene matches.

The rearrangement links TRBV4-1 to TRBJ2-3, with 8 bases that match TRBD2. Losses at the gene ends were 3 bases for V and 5 bases for J; bases not matched to a gene: 7. Germline assignment: CDR1 MGHRA and CDR2 YSYEKL. The CDR3 has 15 amino acids. CDR3 loop: CASSHHGLAVDTQYF. CDR3 coding DNA: TGCGCCAGCAGCCACCACGGACTAGCAGTAGATACGCAGTATTTT.

The gene calls are TRBV2 and TRBJ2-7; 14 bases match TRBD2. CDR1 SNHLY and CDR2 FYNNEI come from the germline V gene. The trim removed 4 bases at V and 5 bases at J, leaving 10 bases unmatched. CDR3 length: 17 residues. CDR3 coding DNA: TGTGCCAGCAGTGGCACCGGGACTAGCGGGAGTATCCACGAGCAGTACTTC. Amino acid sequence: CASSGTGTSGSIHEQYF.

This chain links TRBV5-1 with TRBJ1-5; D possibly corresponds to TRBD1 (5 bases). Per germline, CDR1 SGHRS and CDR2 YFSETQ. This CDR3 has 14 residues. The ends were cut back, 5 bases at V and 6 bases at J, with 15 bases in the middle. The CDR3 nucleotides are TGCGCCAGCAGTCGGGACCCGGGGGGTCAGCCCCAGCATTTT. Its translation is CASSRDPGGQPQHF.

The chain is built from TRBV19 and TRBJ1-5; D gene ambiguous. The CDR3 is made up of 17 amino acids. Germline V gene data show CDR1 as LNHDA and CDR2 as SQIVND (reference sequence). V dropped 3 bases and J dropped 0 bases, with 15 bases sitting between them. CDR3 sequence: CASSITVGRYSNQPQHF. CDR3 nucleotide sequence: TGTGCCAGTAGTATTACCGTAGGGCGATATAGCAATCAGCCCCAGCATTTT.

Worth noting for this clone: Germline is not matched at one junction end, which may reflect a read error. The same CDR3 also results from other DNA sequences found in this sample. This chain connects TRBV29-1 to TRBJ2-2; D may be TRBD2 (5 bases). Germline values: CDR1 SQVTM, CDR2 ANQGSEA. This CDR3 contains 13 residues. DNA for the CDR3: TGCAGCGTTCTGGGATCGAGCACCGGGGAGCTGTTCTTT. Its translation: CSVLGSSTGELFF.

The chain has TRBV19 and TRBJ2-2; no reliable D call. Per germline, CDR1 LNHDA and CDR2 SQIVND (reference sequence). V lost 6 bases and J 7 bases, leaving 9 bases between the germline ends. The CDR3 runs to 12 residues. CDR3: CASRTESGELFF. The CDR3 DNA is TGTGCCAGTAGAACAGAAAGCGGGGAGCTGTTTTTT.

This clone was detected once. This chain connects TRBV2 to TRBJ2-2; 8 nucleotides match TRBD1. The germline gives CDR1 SNHLY, CDR2 FYNNEI. V dropped 6 bases and J dropped 4; count of bases not matched to a gene: 4. The CDR3 loop spans 14 amino acids. DNA of the CDR3: TGTGCCAGCAGGGACAGGGCGGGCACCGGGGAGCTGTTTTTT. Protein: CASRDRAGTGELFF.

The V gene is TRBV9, the J gene TRBJ2-7; 7 bases match TRBD2. With V trimmed by 1 base and J by 6 bases, 7 bases remained unmatched. The CDR3 is made up of 14 amino acids. Germline V gene data show CDR1 as SGDLS and CDR2 as YYNGEE. In nucleotides, the CDR3 is TGTGCCAGCAGCGTAAGCGGGGAGGTAGGCGAGCAGTACTTC. Amino acid sequence: CASSVSGEVGEQYF.

The chain uses TRBV11-2 and TRBJ2-1, with 7 bases identical to TRBD2. The CDR3 has 14 residues. Per germline, CDR1 SGHAT and CDR2 FQNNGV. J gave up 11 bases and V 1 base, and 8 bases lay outside the gene matches. The CDR3: CASSLVKESGKQFF. DNA of the CDR3: TGTGCCAGCAGCTTAGTAAAGGAGAGCGGGAAGCAGTTCTTC. The full variable domain, rest sourced from reference TRBV11-2 and TRBJ2-1, is EAGVAQSPRYKIIEKRQSVAFWCNPISGHATLYWYQQILGQGPKLLIQFQNNGVVDDSQLPKDRFSAERLKGVDSTLKIQPAKLEDSAVYLCASSLVKESGKQFFGPGTRLTVL.

The J gene is TRBJ1-1, the V gene TRBV10-3; TRBD1 aligns across 10 bases. The CDR3 loop spans 16 amino acids. CDR1 and CDR2 (germline): ENHRY, SYGVKD. Germline trimming cut 2 bases from V and 2 bases from J; bases unmatched to any gene: 5. This CDR3 reads CAISERDRGGNTEAFF. The CDR3, as DNA: TGTGCCATCAGTGAGAGGGACAGGGGTGGAAACACTGAAGCTTTCTTT.

This chain uses TRBV5-8 with TRBJ2-2, with 10 positions matching TRBD2. From germline, CDR1 is SGHTS and CDR2 YDEGEE. V shed 10 bases, J shed 5 bases, and the junction held 8 bases outside the gene matches. The CDR3 has 14 residues. CDR3 loop: CASQASGRTGELFF. CDR3 nucleotides: TGTGCCTCCCAGGCTAGCGGGAGAACCGGGGAGCTGTTTTTT.

This chain joins TRBV6-6 and TRBJ1-2; no reliable D call. Per the germline V gene, CDR1 is MNHNY and CDR2 is SVGAGI (reference sequence). Trimming shortened V by 8 bases and J by 2 bases, and 18 bases separated the two germline ends. This CDR3 has 15 amino acids. The DNA for the CDR3 is TGTGCCAGCTCCCGGAGGGAGTCGAAGAACTATGGCTACACCTTC. Amino acid sequence: CASSRRESKNYGYTF.

The rearrangement links TRBV19 to TRBJ1-2, with D hard to call. The CDR3 runs to 15 residues. The V end lost 1 base, the J end lost 4 bases, and 13 bases lay between the germline ends. Germline lookup yields CDR1 LNHDA and CDR2 SQIVND (reference sequence). The CDR3 reads CASSIVPALGYGYTF. CDR3 DNA: TGTGCCAGTAGTATAGTCCCGGCACTGGGCTATGGCTACACCTTC.

The rearrangement links TRBV27 to TRBJ2-3; 10 bases are shared with TRBD2. Trimming cost V 5 bases and J 3 bases; bases outside gene matches: 5. The CDR3 consists of 15 residues. CDR1 and CDR2 from the germline V gene are MNHEY and SMNVEV (reference sequence). CDR3 sequence: CASSTGTSVTDTQYF. CDR3 sequence (DNA): TGTGCCAGCAGTACAGGGACTAGCGTGACAGATACGCAGTATTTT.

The rearrangement uses TRBV30 and TRBJ1-6; D ambiguous. Trimming pared 7 bases from V and 0 bases from J, leaving 13 bases between. This CDR3 is built from 15 residues. Per the germline V gene, CDR1 is GTSNPN and CDR2 is SVGIG (reference sequence). The CDR3 nucleotides are TGTGCCTTTACGCTGAGGAGCTCCTATAATTCACCCCTCCACTTT. Encoded protein: CAFTLRSSYNSPLHF.

This clone has a single count. The gene calls are TRBV5-4 and TRBJ2-7; D might be TRBD2 (6 bases). From germline, CDR1 is SGHNT and CDR2 YYREEE (reference sequence). CDR3 length: 17 residues. Between the trimmed V and J ends, which lost 4 bases and 0 bases, there was a span of 20 bases. The CDR3 is CASSPRGSGIVSYEQYF. The DNA of the CDR3 is TGTGCCAGCAGCCCCCGGGGTAGCGGTATAGTCTCCTACGAGCAGTACTTC.

The V gene is TRBV5-1, the J gene TRBJ2-5, with D perhaps matching TRBD2 (5 bases). Germline V CDR1 and CDR2: SGHRS, YFSETQ. Deletions cut 1 base from V and 1 base from J, with 14 bases between. This CDR3 contains 16 residues. In DNA form, the CDR3 reads TGCGCCAGCAGCTTGAGTTCGGACTCCCCCCAAGAGACCCAGTACTTC. Encoded protein: CASSLSSDSPQETQYF.

J is TRBJ2-2 and V is TRBV10-3, with TRBD2 identical over 9 bases. Germline V CDR1 and CDR2: ENHRY, SYGVKD. The CDR3 spans 15 residues. Losses at the gene ends were 5 bases for V and 4 bases for J; bases not matched to a gene: 5. The CDR3: CAISRGSGGTGELFF. CDR3 nucleotides: TGTGCCATCAGTAGGGGTAGCGGGGGCACCGGGGAGCTGTTTTTT.

For the CDR3, the DNA is TGTGCCAGCAGCTTAGGGCAGAGCACAGATACGCAGTATTTT. Amino acids: CASSLGQSTDTQYF. This chain joins TRBV7-3 and TRBJ2-3; no clear D. Between the trimmed V and J ends, which lost 2 bases and 0 bases, there was a span of 6 bases. The CDR3 loop spans 14 amino acids. CDR1 is SGHTA and CDR2 is FQGTGA in the germline V gene.